This T cell receptor beta chain is from a study of shared clonotypes between healthy human individuals. CDR1 and CDR2 from the germline V gene are MDHEN and SYDVKM. CDR3 size: 15 residues. Trimming left V 2 bases short and J 2 bases short, with 10 bases between. As concerns this clone: Its antigen is as yet unknown.

TCRdb's table, derived via immunoSEQ multiplex PCR, lists solely in-frame clones and lacks some. The sample holds 2 million to 2.5 million clones; more than 90% are singletons and the top ten take roughly 0.13%. It was into CD45RA+ naive and CD45RA-negative memory subsets that the CD4+ cells were split. Regarding the study as a whole: In general, naive subsets displayed greater estimated richness than memory subsets did. Rarefaction showed sorted-subset sequencing was incomplete despite large depth.

This sequence joins TRBV28 and TRBJ1-5; possible D gene TRBD1, 5 bases. The receptor comes from a man younger than 35 in good health. Sequencing was performed on naive CD4+ T cells sorted from blood. Described subset: CD45RA+ positively selected. CDR3 region: CASSLAGFGNQPQHF. The CDR3 DNA sequence: TGTGCCAGCAGTTTAGCAGGGTTTGGCAATCAGCCCCAGCATTTT.